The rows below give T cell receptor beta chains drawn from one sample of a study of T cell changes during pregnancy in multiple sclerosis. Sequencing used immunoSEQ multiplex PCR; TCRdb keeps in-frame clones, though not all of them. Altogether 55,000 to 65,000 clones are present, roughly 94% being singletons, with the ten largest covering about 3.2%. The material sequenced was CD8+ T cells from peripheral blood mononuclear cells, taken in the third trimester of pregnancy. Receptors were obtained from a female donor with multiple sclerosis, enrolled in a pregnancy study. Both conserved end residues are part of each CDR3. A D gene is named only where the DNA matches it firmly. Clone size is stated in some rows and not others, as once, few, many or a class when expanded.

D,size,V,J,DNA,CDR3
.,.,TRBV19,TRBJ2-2,TGTGCCAGTAGTCCTGACTCCGGGGAGCTGTTTTTT,CASSPDSGELFF
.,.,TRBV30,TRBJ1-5,TGTGCCTGGAGGGCCGGGGAGAGCAATCAGCCCCAGCATTTT,CAWRAGESNQPQHF
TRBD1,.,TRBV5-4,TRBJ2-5,TGTGCCAGCAGCCAAAAAGGGACAGACCAAGAGACCCAGTACTTC,CASSQKGTDQETQYF
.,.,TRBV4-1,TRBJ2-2,TGCGCCAGCAGCCAAACGGGTGTCATCGGGGAGCTGTTTTTT,CASSQTGVIGELFF
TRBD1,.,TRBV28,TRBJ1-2,TGTGCCAGCACCCAACAGGGGACTGGAGGCTACACCTTC,CASTQQGTGGYTF
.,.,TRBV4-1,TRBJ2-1,TGCGCCAGCAGCCGAGAGACTGTTGAGCAGTTCTTC,CASSRETVEQFF
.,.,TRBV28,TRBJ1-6,TGTGCCAGCAGTTTGTCGGGTCTGGGTTCACCCCTCCACTTT,CASSLSGLGSPLHF
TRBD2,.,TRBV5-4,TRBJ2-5,TGTGCCTCCCAGGCTAGCGGGCTTCAAGAGACCCAGTACTTC,CASQASGLQETQYF
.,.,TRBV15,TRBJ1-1,TGTGCCACCAGCAGACTACCGGGACTTCTGAACACTGAAGCTTTCTTT,CATSRLPGLLNTEAFF
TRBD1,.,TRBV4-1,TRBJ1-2,TGCGCCAGCAGCCCGGGCGGCAGGGGGCAAGGCTATGGCTACACCTTC,CASSPGGRGQGYGYTF
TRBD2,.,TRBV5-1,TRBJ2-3,TGCGCCAGCAGCTTGGAATCGGGACTAGCGGGCGGCACAGATACGCAGTATTTT,CASSLESGLAGGTDTQYF
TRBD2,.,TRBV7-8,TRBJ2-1,TGTGCCAGCAGCTTACTTAGCGGGAGAGGCGATGAGCAGTTCTTC,CASSLLSGRGDEQFF
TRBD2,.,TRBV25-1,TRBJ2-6,TGTGCCAGCAGTGATTCCAAAGGACTAGTTTCTGGGGCCAACGTCCTGACTTTC,CASSDSKGLVSGANVLTF
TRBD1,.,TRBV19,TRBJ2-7,TGTGCCAGTAGTACCACCGGGACAGGGTCGTACGAGCAGTACTTC,CASSTTGTGSYEQYF
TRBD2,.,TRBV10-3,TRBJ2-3,TGTGCCATCAGTGAGAAACTAGCGGGAGGGACAGATACGCAGTATTTT,CAISEKLAGGTDTQYF
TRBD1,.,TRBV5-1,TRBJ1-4,TGCGCCAGCAGCACCGGACAGGGGCGGGAAGCAACTAATGAAAAACTGTTTTTT,CASSTGQGREATNEKLFF
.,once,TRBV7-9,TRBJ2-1,TGTGCCAGCAGCTCGGAGGTGGACAATGAGCAGTTCTTC,CASSSEVDNEQFF
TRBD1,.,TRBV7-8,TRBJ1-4,TGTGCCAGCAGCTGGGACAGCGGAGGGGGTGAAAAACTGTTTTTT,CASSWDSGGGEKLFF
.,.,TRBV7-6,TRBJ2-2,TGTGCCAGCAGCTTAGGTGCGAGCACCTACACCGGGGAGCTGTTTTTT,CASSLGASTYTGELFF
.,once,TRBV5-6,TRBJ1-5,TGTGCCAGCAGCTCCCTCAATCAGCCCCAGCATTTT,CASSSLNQPQHF
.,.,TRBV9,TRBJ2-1,TGTGCCAGCAGCGCCTCAGGGGTGTATGAGCAGTTCTTC,CASSASGVYEQFF
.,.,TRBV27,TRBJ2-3,TGTGCCAGCCTAAGGGGAGATACGCAGTATTTT,CASLRGDTQYF
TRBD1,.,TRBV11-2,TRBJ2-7,TGTGCCAGCAGCTTGGGGACAGCCTACGAGCAGTACTTC,CASSLGTAYEQYF
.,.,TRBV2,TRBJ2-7,TGTGCCAGCAGCCCGTCCGGAGGTTCCTACGAGCAGTACTTC,CASSPSGGSYEQYF
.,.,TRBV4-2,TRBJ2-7,TGTGCCAGCAGCCATTCGCGCTCCTACGAGCAGTACTTC,CASSHSRSYEQYF
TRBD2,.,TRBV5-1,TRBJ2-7,TGCGCCAGCAGCCCGTTGACTAGCGGGGAGGACCTCGGGCAGTACTTC,CASSPLTSGEDLGQYF
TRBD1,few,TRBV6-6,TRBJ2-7,TGTGCCAGCAGTTACTCCGGACAGGGTGGCGAGCAGTACTTC,CASSYSGQGGEQYF
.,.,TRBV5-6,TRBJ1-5,TGTGCCAGCAGCTTCGGGGGGAATCAGCCCCAGCATTTT,CASSFGGNQPQHF
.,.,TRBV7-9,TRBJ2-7,TGTGCCAGCAGCTTTATACTTACTGTCGAGCAGTACTTC,CASSFILTVEQYF
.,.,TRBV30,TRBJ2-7,TGTGCCTGGAGTGTACGGTGGTCTCCAGGTTCCTACGAGCAGTACTTC,CAWSVRWSPGSYEQYF
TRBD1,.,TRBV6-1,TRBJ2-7,TGTGCCAGCAGTGTCCTAGAGTACAGGGGTCTATACGAGCAGTACTTC,CASSVLEYRGLYEQYF
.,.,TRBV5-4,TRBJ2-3,TGTGCCAGCAGCTTGTATCGGGGAAGCACAGATACGCAGTATTTT,CASSLYRGSTDTQYF
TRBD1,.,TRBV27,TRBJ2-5,TGTGCCAGCAGTCCGATTCCCGGGACAGATGATCAAGAGACCCAGTACTTC,CASSPIPGTDDQETQYF
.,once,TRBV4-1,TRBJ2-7,TGCGCCAGCAGCCAGGGGGGGCGCCTTCTCGCCGAGCAGTACTTC,CASSQGGRLLAEQYF
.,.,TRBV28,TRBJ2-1,TGTGCCAGCAGTTTACGGGATTTCTCCTACAATGAGCAGTTCTTC,CASSLRDFSYNEQFF
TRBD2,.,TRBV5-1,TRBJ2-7,TGCGCCAGCAGTGGAGCGGGGGGCGGCGAGCAGTACTTC,CASSGAGGGEQYF
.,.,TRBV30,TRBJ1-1,TGTGCCTGGAGCTTAGGGGGAACTGAAGCTTTCTTT,CAWSLGGTEAFF
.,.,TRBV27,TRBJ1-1,TGTGCCAGCAGCCCAAAAAGATACAGGACACATGAAGCTTTCTTT,CASSPKRYRTHEAFF
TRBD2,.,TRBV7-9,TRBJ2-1,TGTGCCAGCAGCCCCCGGACTAGCGGGAGCTCCTACAATGAGCAGTTCTTC,CASSPRTSGSSYNEQFF
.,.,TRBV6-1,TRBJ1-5,TGTGCCAGCAGTGGGTCACAGACTAGCAATCAGCCCCAGCATTTT,CASSGSQTSNQPQHF
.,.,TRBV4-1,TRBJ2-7,TGCGCCAGCAGCCAAGGTTCAGGTTCCTACGAGCAGTACTTC,CASSQGSGSYEQYF
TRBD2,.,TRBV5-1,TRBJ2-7,TGCGCCAGCAGCTTGAGGCTAGCGGGAGTAGCAAACGAGCAGTACTTC,CASSLRLAGVANEQYF
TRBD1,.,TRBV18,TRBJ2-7,TGTGCCAGCTCACCAACGGGACAGGGGGGCTCCTACGAGCAGTACTTC,CASSPTGQGGSYEQYF
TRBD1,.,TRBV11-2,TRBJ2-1,TGTGCCAGCAGCTCAGGGGGTAGCTCCTACAATGAGCAGTTCTTC,CASSSGGSSYNEQFF
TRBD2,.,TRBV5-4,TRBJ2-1,TGTGCCAGCAGCTCCCACCAGGGGACTAGCGGAGCCTCCTACAATGAGCAGTTCTTC,CASSSHQGTSGASYNEQFF
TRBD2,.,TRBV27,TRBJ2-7,TGTGCCAGCAGATGGACTAGCGGGAGTATCGAGCAGTACTTC,CASRWTSGSIEQYF
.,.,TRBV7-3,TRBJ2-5,TGTGCCAGCAGCCCTGGTAGAGCGTACCAAGAGACCCAGTACTTC,CASSPGRAYQETQYF
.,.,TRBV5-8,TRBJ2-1,TGTGCCAGCAGCCTGGGGCTCAATGAGCAGTTCTTC,CASSLGLNEQFF
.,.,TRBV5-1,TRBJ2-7,TGCGCCAGCAGCTTGGCCAGGGCACACTACGAGCAGTACTTC,CASSLARAHYEQYF
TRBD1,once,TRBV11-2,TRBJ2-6,TGTGCCAGCAGCGCAATCCGGGACAGGGGGGGATCTGGGGCCAACGTCCTGACTTTC,CASSAIRDRGGSGANVLTF
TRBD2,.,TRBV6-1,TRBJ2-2,TGTGCCAGCGACGAGCGGGGCCCGGAGACCGGGGAGCTGTTTTTT,CASDERGPETGELFF
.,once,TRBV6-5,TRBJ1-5,TGTGCCAGCAGTTACTCGGGGGGAAATCAGCCCCAGCATTTT,CASSYSGGNQPQHF
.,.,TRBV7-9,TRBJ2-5,TGTGCCAGCAGCTCGACCTCACACAGGGACGGGATAGGGGAGACCCAGTACTTC,CASSSTSHRDGIGETQYF